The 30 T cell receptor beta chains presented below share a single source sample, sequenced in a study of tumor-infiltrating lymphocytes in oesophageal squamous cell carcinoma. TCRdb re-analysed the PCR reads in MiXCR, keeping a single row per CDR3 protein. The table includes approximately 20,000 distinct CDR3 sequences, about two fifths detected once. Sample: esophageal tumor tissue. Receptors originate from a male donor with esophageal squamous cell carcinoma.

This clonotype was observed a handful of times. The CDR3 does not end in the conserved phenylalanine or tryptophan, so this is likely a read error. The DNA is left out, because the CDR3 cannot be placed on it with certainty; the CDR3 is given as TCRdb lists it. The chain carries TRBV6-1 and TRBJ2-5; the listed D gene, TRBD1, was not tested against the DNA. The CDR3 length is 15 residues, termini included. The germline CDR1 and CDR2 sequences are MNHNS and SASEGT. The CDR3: CASSFDRVGGYTFGS.

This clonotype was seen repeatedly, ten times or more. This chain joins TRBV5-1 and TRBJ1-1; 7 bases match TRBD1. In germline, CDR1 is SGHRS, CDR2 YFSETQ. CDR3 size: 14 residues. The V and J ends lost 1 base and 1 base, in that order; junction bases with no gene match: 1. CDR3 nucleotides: TGCGCCAGCAGCTTGACAGGGGCGAACACTGAAGCTTTCTTT. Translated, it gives CASSLTGANTEAFF.

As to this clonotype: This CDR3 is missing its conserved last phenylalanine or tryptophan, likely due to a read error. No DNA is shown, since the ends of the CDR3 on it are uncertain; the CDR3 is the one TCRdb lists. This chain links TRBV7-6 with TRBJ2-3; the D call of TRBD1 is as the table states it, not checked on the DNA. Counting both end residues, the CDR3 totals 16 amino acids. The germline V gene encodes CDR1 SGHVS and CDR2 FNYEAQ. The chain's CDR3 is CASSFSGVGTEAFFGQ.

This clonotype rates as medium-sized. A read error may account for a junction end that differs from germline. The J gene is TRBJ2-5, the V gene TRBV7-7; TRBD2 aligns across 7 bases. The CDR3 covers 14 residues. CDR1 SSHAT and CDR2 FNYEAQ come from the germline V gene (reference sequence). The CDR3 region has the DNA TGTGCTAGCAGCTTAGGAGCGGGGCAAGAGACCCAGTACTTC. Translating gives CASSLGAGQETQYF.

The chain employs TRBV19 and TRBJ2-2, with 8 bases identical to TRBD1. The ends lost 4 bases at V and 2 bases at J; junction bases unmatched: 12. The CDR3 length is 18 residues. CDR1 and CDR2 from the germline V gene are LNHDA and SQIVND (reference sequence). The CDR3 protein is CASSTDRGRDSNTGELFF. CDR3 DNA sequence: TGTGCCAGTAGTACCGACAGGGGACGGGACTCAAACACCGGGGAGCTGTTTTTT.

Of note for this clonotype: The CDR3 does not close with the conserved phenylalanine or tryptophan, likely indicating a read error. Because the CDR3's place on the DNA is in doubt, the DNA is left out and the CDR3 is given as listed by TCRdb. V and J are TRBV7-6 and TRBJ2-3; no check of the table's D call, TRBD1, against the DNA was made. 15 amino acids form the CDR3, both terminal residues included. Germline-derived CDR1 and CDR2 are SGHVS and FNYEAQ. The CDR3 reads CASSQGDLNEQFFGP.

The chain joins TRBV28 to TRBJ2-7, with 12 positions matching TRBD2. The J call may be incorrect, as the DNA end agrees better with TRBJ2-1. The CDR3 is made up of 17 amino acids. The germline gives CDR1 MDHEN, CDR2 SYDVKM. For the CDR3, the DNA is TGTGCCAGCACCGACGGACTAGCGGGATGGTCCTACAATGAGCAGTTCTTC. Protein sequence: CASTDGLAGWSYNEQFF.

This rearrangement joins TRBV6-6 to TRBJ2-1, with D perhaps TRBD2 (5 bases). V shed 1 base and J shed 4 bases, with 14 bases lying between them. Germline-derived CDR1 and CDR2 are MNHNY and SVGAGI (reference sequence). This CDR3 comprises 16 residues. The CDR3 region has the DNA TGTGCCAGCAGTTACTTGGCGAGCGGCGGGTACAATGAGCAGTTCTTC. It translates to CASSYLASGGYNEQFF.

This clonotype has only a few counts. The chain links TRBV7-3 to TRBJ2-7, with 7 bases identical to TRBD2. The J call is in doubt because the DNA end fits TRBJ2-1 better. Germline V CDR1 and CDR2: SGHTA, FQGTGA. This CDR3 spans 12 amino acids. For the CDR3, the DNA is TGTGCCAGCAGCGGACTAGACAATGAGCAGTTCTTC. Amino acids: CASSGLDNEQFF.

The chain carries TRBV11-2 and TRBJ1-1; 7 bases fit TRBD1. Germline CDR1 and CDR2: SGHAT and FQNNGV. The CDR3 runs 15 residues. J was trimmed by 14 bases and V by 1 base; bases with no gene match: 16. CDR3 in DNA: TGTGCCAGCAGCTTAGTCCTAGCGGGAGGGGGCGAGCAGTTCTTT. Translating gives CASSLVLAGGGEQFF.

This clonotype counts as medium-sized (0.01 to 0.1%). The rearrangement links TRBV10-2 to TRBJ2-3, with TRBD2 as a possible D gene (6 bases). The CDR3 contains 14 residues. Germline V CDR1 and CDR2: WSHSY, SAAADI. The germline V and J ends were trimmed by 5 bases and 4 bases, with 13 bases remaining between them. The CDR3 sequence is CASSFTGAADTQYF. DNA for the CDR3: TGCGCCAGCAGTTTTACGGGAGCAGCAGATACGCAGTATTTT.

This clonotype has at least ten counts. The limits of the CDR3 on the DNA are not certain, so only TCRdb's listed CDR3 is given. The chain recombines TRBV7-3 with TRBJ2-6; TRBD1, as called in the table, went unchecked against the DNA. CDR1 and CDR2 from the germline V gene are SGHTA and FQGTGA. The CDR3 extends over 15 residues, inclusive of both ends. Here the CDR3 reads CASRADGILWLHLRF.

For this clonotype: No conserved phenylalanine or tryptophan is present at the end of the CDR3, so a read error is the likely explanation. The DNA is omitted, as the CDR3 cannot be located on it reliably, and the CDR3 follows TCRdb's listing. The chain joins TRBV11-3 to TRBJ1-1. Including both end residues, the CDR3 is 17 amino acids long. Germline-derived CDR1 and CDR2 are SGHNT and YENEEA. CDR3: CASSYLAGGVMSSSSAP.

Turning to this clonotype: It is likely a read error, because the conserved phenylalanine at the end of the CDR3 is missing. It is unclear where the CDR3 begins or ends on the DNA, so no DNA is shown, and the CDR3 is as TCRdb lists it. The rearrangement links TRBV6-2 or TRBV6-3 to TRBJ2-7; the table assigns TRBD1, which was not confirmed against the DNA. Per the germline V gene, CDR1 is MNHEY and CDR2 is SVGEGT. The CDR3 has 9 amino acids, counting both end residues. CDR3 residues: CASSKAGTG.

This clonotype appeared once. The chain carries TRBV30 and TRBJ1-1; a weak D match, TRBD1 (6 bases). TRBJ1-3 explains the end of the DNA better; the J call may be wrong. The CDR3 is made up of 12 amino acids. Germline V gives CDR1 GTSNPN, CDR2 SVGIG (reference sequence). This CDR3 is CAWRGGGNTIYF. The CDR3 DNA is TGTGCCTGGAGAGGGGGAGGAAACACCATATATTTT.

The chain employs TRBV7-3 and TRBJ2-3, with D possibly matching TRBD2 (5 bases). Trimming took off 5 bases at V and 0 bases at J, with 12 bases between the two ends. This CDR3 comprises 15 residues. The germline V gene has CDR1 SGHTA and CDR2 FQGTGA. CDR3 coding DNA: TGTGCCAGCAGCCATTGGGCGGGTAGCACAGATACGCAGTATTTT. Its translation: CASSHWAGSTDTQYF.

CDR3 amino acids: CAWNSGMGTDTQYF. The CDR3 DNA is TGTGCCTGGAACAGCGGGATGGGCACAGATACGCAGTATTTT. This rearrangement joins TRBV30 to TRBJ2-3; 7 bases fit TRBD2. CDR1 and CDR2 (germline): GTSNPN, SVGIG (reference sequence). J lost 1 base, V lost 4 bases, and 5 bases had no gene match. The CDR3 is 14 amino acids.

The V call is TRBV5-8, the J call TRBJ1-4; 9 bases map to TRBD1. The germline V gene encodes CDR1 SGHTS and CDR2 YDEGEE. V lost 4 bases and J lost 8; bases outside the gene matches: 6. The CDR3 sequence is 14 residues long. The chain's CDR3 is CASSKQGAQEKLFF. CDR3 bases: TGTGCCAGCAGCAAACAGGGGGCGCAGGAAAAACTGTTTTTT.

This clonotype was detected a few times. For the CDR3, the DNA is TGTGCCAGCAGCTTTGGTTCTGGGGCCAACGTCCTGACTTTC. Amino acids: CASSFGSGANVLTF. The J gene is TRBJ2-6, the V gene TRBV5-6; D unclear. The CDR3 covers 14 residues. The germline CDR1 and CDR2 sequences are SGHDT and YYEEEE. Deletions cut 2 bases from V and 1 base from J, with 4 bases between.

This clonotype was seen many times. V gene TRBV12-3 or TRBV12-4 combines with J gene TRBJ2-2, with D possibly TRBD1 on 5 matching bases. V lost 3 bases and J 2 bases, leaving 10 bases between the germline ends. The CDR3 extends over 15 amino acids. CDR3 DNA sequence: TGTGCCAGCAGTTTTGGGCAGGGCAACACCGGGGAGCTGTTTTTT. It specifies CASSFGQGNTGELFF.

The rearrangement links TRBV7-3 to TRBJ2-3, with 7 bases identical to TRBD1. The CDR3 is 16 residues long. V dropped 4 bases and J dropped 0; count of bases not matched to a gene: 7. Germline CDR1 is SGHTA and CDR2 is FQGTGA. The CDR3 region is CASSSGQRASTDTQYF. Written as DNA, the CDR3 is TGTGCCAGCAGCTCGGGACAGCGAGCAAGCACAGATACGCAGTATTTT.

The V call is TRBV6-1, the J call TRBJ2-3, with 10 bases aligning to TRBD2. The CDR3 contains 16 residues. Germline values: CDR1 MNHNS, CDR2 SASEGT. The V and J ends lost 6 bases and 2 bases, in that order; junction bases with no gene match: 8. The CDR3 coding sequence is TGTGCCAGCAGGATTGGACTAGCGGTTGCCACAGATACGCAGTATTTT. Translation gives CASRIGLAVATDTQYF.

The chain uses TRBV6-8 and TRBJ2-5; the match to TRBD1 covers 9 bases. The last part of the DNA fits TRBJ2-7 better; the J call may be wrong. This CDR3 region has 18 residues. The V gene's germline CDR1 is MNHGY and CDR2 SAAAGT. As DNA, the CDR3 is TGTGCCAGCAGAGGAGAACGCACGGGACAGGGAGGTCATTACGAGCAGTACTTC. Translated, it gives CASRGERTGQGGHYEQYF.

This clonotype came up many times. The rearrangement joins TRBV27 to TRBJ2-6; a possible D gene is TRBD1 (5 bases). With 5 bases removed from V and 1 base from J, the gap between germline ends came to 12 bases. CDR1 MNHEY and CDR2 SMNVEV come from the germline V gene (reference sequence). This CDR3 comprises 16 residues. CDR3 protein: CASSPRPGSGANVLTF. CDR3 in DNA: TGTGCCAGCAGTCCCCGCCCAGGGTCTGGGGCCAACGTCCTGACTTTC.

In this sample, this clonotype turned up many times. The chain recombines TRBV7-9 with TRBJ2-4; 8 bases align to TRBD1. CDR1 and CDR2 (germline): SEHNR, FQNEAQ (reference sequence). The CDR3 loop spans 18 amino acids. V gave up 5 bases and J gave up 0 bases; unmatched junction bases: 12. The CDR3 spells CASSGQGQWGEAKNIQYF. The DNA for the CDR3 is TGTGCCAGCAGCGGACAGGGACAGTGGGGAGAAGCCAAAAACATTCAGTACTTC.

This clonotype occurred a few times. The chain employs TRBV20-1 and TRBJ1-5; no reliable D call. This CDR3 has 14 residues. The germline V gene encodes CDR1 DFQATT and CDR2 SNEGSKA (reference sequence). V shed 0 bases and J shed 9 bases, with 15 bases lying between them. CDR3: CSARDSTGTSPQHF. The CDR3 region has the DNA TGCAGTGCTAGAGATTCGACGGGTACATCGCCCCAGCATTTT.

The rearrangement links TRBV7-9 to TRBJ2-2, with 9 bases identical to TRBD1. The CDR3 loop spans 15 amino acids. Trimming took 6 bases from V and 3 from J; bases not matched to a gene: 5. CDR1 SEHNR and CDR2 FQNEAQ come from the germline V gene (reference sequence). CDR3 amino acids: CASRYGQGYTGELFF. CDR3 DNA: TGTGCCAGCAGATACGGACAGGGGTACACCGGGGAGCTGTTTTTT.

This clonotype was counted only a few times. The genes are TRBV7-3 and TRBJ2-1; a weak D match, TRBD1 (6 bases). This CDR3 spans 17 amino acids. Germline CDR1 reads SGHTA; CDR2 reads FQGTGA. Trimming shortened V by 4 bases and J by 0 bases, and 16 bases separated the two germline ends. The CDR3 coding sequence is TGTGCCAGCAGCTACTCCGGGACACAGAGCTCCTACAATGAGCAGTTCTTC. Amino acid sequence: CASSYSGTQSSYNEQFF.

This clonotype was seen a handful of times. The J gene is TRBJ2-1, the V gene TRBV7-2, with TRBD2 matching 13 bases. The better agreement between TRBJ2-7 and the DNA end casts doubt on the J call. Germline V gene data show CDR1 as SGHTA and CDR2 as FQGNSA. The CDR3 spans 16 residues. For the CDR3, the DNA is TGTGCCAGCAGCTTGAAACTAGCGGGAGGGTTCAATGAGCAGTACTTC. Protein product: CASSLKLAGGFNEQYF.

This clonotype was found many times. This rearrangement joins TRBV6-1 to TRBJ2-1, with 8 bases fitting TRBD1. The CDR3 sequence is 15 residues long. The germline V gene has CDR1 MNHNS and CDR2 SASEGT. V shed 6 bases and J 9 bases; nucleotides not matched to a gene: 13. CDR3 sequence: CASRQDRAGLGEQFF. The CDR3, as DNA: TGTGCCAGCAGGCAGGACAGGGCCGGCCTGGGTGAGCAGTTCTTC.